The clone carrying this TCR beta chain was picked up one time. The data originate from a study of OX40 agonist ivuxolimab in advanced cancers. Study as a whole: Among those enrolled, mean age was about 58 years (range roughly 20 to 80) and roughly 84% were male.

Assay used: immunoSEQ multiplex PCR; TCRdb lists only in-frame clones, some missing. The table has 90,000 to 95,000 clones, 70% to 90% seen once; the top ten hold about 4%. This CDR3 has 14 amino acids. CDR1 is KGHSH and CDR2 is LQKENI in the germline V gene. The V end was cut by 3 bases, the J end by 5 bases, with 11 bases between. The V gene is TRBV18, the J gene TRBJ2-1; the D is unclear. This material consisted of CD4+ or CD8+ T cells sorted from blood, taken in a trial of the OX40 agonist ivuxolimab. This sequence originates from an adult with an advanced solid tumor such as melanoma, head and neck, liver or kidney cancer. This chain's CDR3 is CASSPSGPNNEQFF. In DNA form, the CDR3 reads TGTGCCAGCTCACCCTCAGGACCGAACAATGAGCAGTTCTTC.